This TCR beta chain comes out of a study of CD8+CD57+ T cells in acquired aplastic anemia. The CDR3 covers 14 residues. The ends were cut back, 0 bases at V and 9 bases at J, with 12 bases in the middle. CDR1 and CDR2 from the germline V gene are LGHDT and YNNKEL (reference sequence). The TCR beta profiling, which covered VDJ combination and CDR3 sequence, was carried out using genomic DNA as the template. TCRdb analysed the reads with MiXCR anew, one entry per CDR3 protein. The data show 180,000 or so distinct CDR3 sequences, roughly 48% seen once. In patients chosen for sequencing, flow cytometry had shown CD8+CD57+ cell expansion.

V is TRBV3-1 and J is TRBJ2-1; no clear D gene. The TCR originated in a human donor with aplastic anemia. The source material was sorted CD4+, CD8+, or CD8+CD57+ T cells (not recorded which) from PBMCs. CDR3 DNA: TGTGCCAGCAGCCAAGAAACCCCGAGAGGTGAGCAGTTCTTC. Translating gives CASSQETPRGEQFF.